The 22 T cell receptor beta chains given below trace back to one sample, sequenced in a study of CD8+ T cells in alopecia areata. RNA was extracted and reverse transcribed into cDNA as the sequencing template. The data were produced by immunoSEQ multiplex PCR, yet TCRdb's version contains in-frame clones alone and is incomplete. The sample shows 3,000 or so clones, none of them appearing just once. Sample: lesional skin. The receptors originated from a C3H/HeJ mouse with alopecia areata. The strain is characterized by the MHC haplotype H2-k.

This clone was recorded at least ten times. Gene names follow the mouse nomenclature. The read is 4 residues too short to cover the CDR3 end, so that end is filled in from the germline J gene. V gene TRBV13-3 combines with J gene TRBJ2-1, with 10 bases lining up with TRBD1. The CDR3 has 14 residues. With V trimmed by 5 bases and J by 3 bases, 2 bases remained unmatched. In germline, CDR1 is NNHDY, CDR2 SYVADS. The covered CDR3 bases are TGTGCCAGCAGAGACAGGGGGCCCTATGCT. Amino acid sequence: CASRDRGPYA. The whole CDR3 sequence reads CASRDRGPYAEQFF.

By proportion, this clone is medium-sized. The gene names given are mouse names. With the read ending 4 residues before the CDR3 end, the germline J gene is used to fill in that end. The chain has TRBV31 and TRBJ1-2, with 7 bases aligning to TRBD1. In germline, CDR1 is GKSSPN, CDR2 SITVG. This CDR3 has 15 amino acids. V was clipped by 2 bases and J by 0 bases; unmatched bases: 6. The CDR3 reads CAWSTRDRTNSDYTF. Incomplete CDR3 DNA: TGTGCCTGGAGTACCCGGGACAGAACAAACTCC.

This clone has ten or more counts. At residue 15, the TCRdb amino acid sequence and the translated nucleotide sequence differ, so the protein here is the DNA translation. The listed genes are named as in mouse. The CDR3 goes on 3 residues after the read ends, and that part is filled in from the germline J gene. The chain has TRBV1 and TRBJ1-6; D perhaps matches TRBD1 (6 bases). TRBJ1-6 is annotated as an ORF whose role is uncertain. Germline assignment: CDR1 NSQYPW and CDR2 LRSPGD (reference sequence). The V end lost 0 bases, the J end lost 2 bases, and 14 bases lay between the germline ends. CDR3 length: 18 amino acids. This chain's CDR3 is CTCSADRVGGAYNSPLYF. CDR3 DNA, as far as it was read: TGCACCTGCAGTGCAGATAGGGTGGGGGGCGCCTATAATTCGCCC.

As to this clone: Gene names denote mouse genes. The CDR3 is cut off 4 residues early in the read; its end comes from the germline J gene. V is TRBV2 and J is TRBJ1-4; D is possibly TRBD1 (6 bases). Trimming removed 0 bases from V and 0 bases from J, with 8 bases in between. Per germline, CDR1 LGHNA and CDR2 YSYQKL. This CDR3 has 16 amino acids. The CDR3 sequence is CASSQEWTVSNERLFF. The sequenced part of the CDR3 DNA is TGTGCCAGCAGCCAAGAATGGACAGTTTCCAACGAA.

This clone was seen repeatedly, ten times or more. Mouse gene names apply. The DNA ends 4 residues before the CDR3 does, and the rest of the CDR3 is filled in from the germline J gene. This sample includes further DNA sequences coding for the same CDR3. This rearrangement joins TRBV31 to TRBJ1-1; TRBD1 agrees at 7 bases. The CDR3 spans 14 residues. J was trimmed by 0 bases and V by 3 bases; bases with no gene match: 4. Germline V gene data show CDR1 as GKSSPN and CDR2 as SITVG. The DNA read from the CDR3 is TGTGCCTGGAGCCGGGACAGTGCAAACACA. The encoded protein is CAWSRDSANT. The full CDR3 reads CAWSRDSANTEVFF.

This clone was seen repeatedly, ten times or more. Mouse gene names apply. The CDR3 is cut off 4 residues early in the read; its end comes from the germline J gene. The chain is built from TRBV17 and TRBJ2-7; TRBD2 aligns across 12 bases. CDR1 and CDR2 (germline): MNHDT, YYDKIL. CDR3 length equals 15 residues. The sequenced CDR3 bases are TGTGCTAGCAGTAGAGTAGACTGGGGGGGCGAT. Translation: CASSRVDWGGD. The entire CDR3 protein reads CASSRVDWGGDEQYF.

This clone has at least ten counts. Germline and genes: mouse. Read data end 4 residues before the CDR3 end; the end is taken from the germline J gene. V is TRBV4 and J is TRBJ2-7, with TRBD2 matching 7 bases. Germline-derived CDR1 and CDR2 are LGHDT and YNNKQL (reference sequence). This CDR3 has 13 amino acids. J lost 2 bases, V lost 3 bases, and 1 base had no gene match. The CDR3 here is CASSYTGAYEQYF. CDR3 DNA, as far as it was read: TGTGCCAGCAGCTATACTGGGGCCTAT.

This clone showed up many times. Genes here carry mouse names. Read sequence stops 4 residues before the CDR3 end, and the germline J gene provides the missing end. The J gene is TRBJ1-4, the V gene TRBV13-1; 7 bases are shared with TRBD1. This CDR3 comprises 14 residues. Germline V gene lookup returns CDR1 NSHNY and CDR2 SYGAGN. J was trimmed by 5 bases and V by 0 bases; bases with no gene match: 1. The CDR3 bases that were read are TGTGCCAGCAGTGATGGGGGACAGAACGAA. Translation gives CASSDGGQNE. The entire CDR3 sequence reads CASSDGGQNERLFF.

This clone was observed many times. The germline and genes are mouse ones. The missing CDR3 end, 4 residues past where the read stops, is filled in from the germline J gene. This specimen includes other DNA sequences encoding the same CDR3. This chain uses TRBV1 with TRBJ2-3; 9 positions agree with TRBD2. The germline V gene has CDR1 NSQYPW and CDR2 LRSPGD (reference sequence). With 1 base clipped from V and 4 bases from J, the junction kept 3 bases outside the gene matches. CDR3 length: 15 residues. Incomplete CDR3 DNA: TGCACCTGCAGTGCAGGTGGGGGGGCTCCAGAA. It is translated as CTCSAGGGAPE. The CDR3 in its entirety is CTCSAGGGAPETLYF.

This clone showed up many times. Genes here carry mouse names. The chain's CDR3 is CASSSSGTGGSDYTF. CDR3 DNA, as far as it was read: TGTGCCAGCAGCTCATCCGGGACAGGGGGCTCC. This chain connects TRBV13-1 to TRBJ1-2; 11 nucleotides match TRBD1. Read sequence stops 4 residues before the CDR3 end, and the germline J gene provides the missing end. V dropped 5 bases and J dropped 4; count of bases not matched to a gene: 7. The CDR3 has 15 amino acids. The germline gives CDR1 NSHNY, CDR2 SYGAGN.

This clone was seen at least ten times. The database protein in TCRdb disagrees with the DNA translation at residue 10; the sequence shown here was translated from the DNA. Gene names are mouse gene names. The CDR3 end is not reached by the read, which stops 3 residues before it; the germline J gene fills it in. V is TRBV29 and J is TRBJ1-3; a possible D gene is TRBD1 (5 bases). This CDR3 has 13 residues. CDR1 and CDR2 (germline): MSHET, SYDVDS. V dropped 6 bases and J dropped 0 bases, with 6 bases sitting between them. CDR3 bases read: TGTGCTAGCAGGGGACTTTCTGGAAATACG. The encoded protein is CASRGLSGNT. The whole CDR3 is CASRGLSGNTLYF.

This clone showed up many times. Mouse germline and gene names are used. The read is 4 residues too short to cover the CDR3 end, so that end is filled in from the germline J gene. The chain is built from TRBV5 and TRBJ1-4; D unresolved. CDR3 length: 13 amino acids. Germline V lookup: CDR1 LGHNA, CDR2 YNLKQL (reference sequence). With 0 bases removed from V and 5 bases from J, the gap between germline ends came to 4 bases. The covered CDR3 bases are TGTGCCAGCAGCCAAGAACAAAACGAA. This codes for CASSQEQNE. The complete CDR3 sequence is CASSQEQNERLFF.

This clone showed up just a few times. The gene names here belong to mouse. Read sequence stops 4 residues before the CDR3 end, and the germline J gene provides the missing end. The rearrangement joins TRBV15 to TRBJ2-1; possibly TRBD2 for D (5 bases). CDR1 and CDR2 (germline): SGHND, FRSKSL. The CDR3 is 13 amino acids. V lost 3 bases and J 4 bases, leaving 7 bases between the germline ends. Incomplete CDR3 DNA: TGTGCCAGCAGTTTTTGGGGTTATGCT. Protein: CASSFWGYA. The full CDR3 protein reads CASSFWGYAEQFF.

There are many counts of this clone. Gene names and germline match the mouse. The read gets to within 4 residues of the CDR3 end, and the germline J gene fills in the rest. The J gene is TRBJ2-7, the V gene TRBV1, with TRBD1 as a possible D gene (6 bases). Germline lookup yields CDR1 NSQYPW and CDR2 LRSPGD (reference sequence). The CDR3 length is 12 residues. The covered CDR3 bases are TGCACCTGCAGTGCGGGGACATAT. It codes for CTCSAGTY. The CDR3 as a whole reads CTCSAGTYEQYF. Drawing the rest from reference TRBV1 and TRBJ2-7, the complete variable domain is VTLLEQNPRWRLVPRGQAVNLRCILKNSQYPWMSWYQQDLQKQLQWLFTLRSPGDKEVKSLPGADYLATRVTDTELRLQVANMSQGRTLYCTCSAGTYEQYFGPGTRLTVL.

This clone was detected many times. Gene names are the mouse ones. The CDR3 end is not reached by the read, which stops 4 residues before it; the germline J gene fills it in. The chain has TRBV16 and TRBJ2-4, with D hard to call. Trimming removed 1 base from V and 0 bases from J, with 8 bases in between. CDR1 is SGHSA and CDR2 is FRNQAP in the germline V gene. The CDR3 is 15 residues long. The DNA read from the CDR3 is TGTGCAAGCAGCTTAGGCCTGACTAGTCAAAAC. The encoded protein is CASSLGLTSQN. The full-length CDR3 reads as CASSLGLTSQNTLYF.

There are many counts of this clone. Gene labels here are mouse ones. The CDR3 end lies 4 residues beyond the end of the read and is filled in from the germline J gene. The V call is TRBV13-1, the J call TRBJ2-1; 8 bases map to TRBD1. The length of the CDR3 is 16 residues. V was pared by 3 bases and J by 0 bases, with 5 bases of the junction left unmatched. The germline gives CDR1 NSHNY, CDR2 SYGAGN. CDR3 DNA (partial): TGTGCCAGCAGTGCTAGACAGGGGAATAACTATGCT. It specifies CASSARQGNNYA. The whole CDR3 sequence is CASSARQGNNYAEQFF.

This clone was counted between two and nine times. The gene symbols are mouse symbols. The CDR3 goes on 4 residues after the read ends, and that part is filled in from the germline J gene. The chain recombines TRBV19 with TRBJ2-1, with no clear D. Trimming took off 5 bases at V and 0 bases at J, with 3 bases between the two ends. The V gene's germline CDR1 is FNHDT and CDR2 SITEND (reference sequence). The CDR3 extends over 12 amino acids. The chain's CDR3 is CASSFNYAEQFF. The covered CDR3 bases are TGTGCCAGCAGCTTTAACTATGCT.

This clone was recorded at least ten times. Gene and germline names: mouse. The CDR3 end lies 4 residues beyond the end of the read and is filled in from the germline J gene. The chain employs TRBV19 and TRBJ2-5; TRBD2 agrees at 8 bases. Germline values: CDR1 FNHDT, CDR2 SITEND (reference sequence). There are 14 residues in the CDR3. CDR3 residues: CASSIAWGEDTQYF. The sequenced part of the CDR3 DNA is TGTGCCAGCAGTATAGCCTGGGGGGAAGAC. Based on the CDR3 plus reference TRBV19 and TRBJ2-5, the full variable domain is GGIITQTPKFLIGQEGQKLTLKCQQNFNHDTMYWYRQDSGKGLRLIYYSITENDLQKGDLSEGYDASREKKSSFSLTVTSAQKNEMAVFLCASSIAWGEDTQYFGPGTRLLVL.

This clone has at least ten counts. The genes and germline here are from mouse. The read ends 4 residues before the CDR3 terminus; that terminus is restored from the germline J gene. The V call is TRBV13-2, the J call TRBJ2-4; 10 bases fit TRBD1. J gave up 0 bases and V 3 bases, and 1 base lay outside the gene matches. This CDR3 has 15 amino acids. Germline V CDR1 and CDR2: NNHNN, SYGAGS (reference sequence). CDR3: CASGGQGASQNTLYF. The sequenced CDR3 bases are TGTGCCAGCGGTGGACAGGGGGCTAGTCAAAAC.

This clone was observed at least ten times. Here the gene names and germline are mouse. The observed sequence ends 4 residues before the CDR3 terminus, with the missing tail filled in from the germline J gene. The rearrangement joins TRBV13-3 to TRBJ2-3, with a weak D call TRBD2 (6 bases). Trimming left V 2 bases short and J 0 bases short, with 10 bases between. Germline V lookup: CDR1 NNHDY, CDR2 SYVADS. CDR3 length equals 15 residues. The CDR3: CASSELGTSAETLYF. CDR3 DNA, as far as it was read: TGTGCCAGCAGTGAATTGGGGACTAGTGCAGAA.

This clone was observed many times. The listed genes are named as in mouse. The CDR3 end is not reached by the read, which stops 4 residues before it; the germline J gene fills it in. This rearrangement joins TRBV1 to TRBJ2-4; 11 bases line up with TRBD2. Germline trimming cut 3 bases from V and 2 bases from J; bases unmatched to any gene: 7. In germline, CDR1 is NSQYPW, CDR2 LRSPGD (reference sequence). The CDR3 totals 17 residues. The sequenced CDR3 bases are TGCACCTGCAGTGCTCACCGGGACTGGGGGCTTCAAAAC. It encodes CTCSAHRDWGLQN. The CDR3 in full is CTCSAHRDWGLQNTLYF.

This clone was counted ten times or more. Gene names and germline refer to mouse. The CDR3 end is not reached by the read, which stops 4 residues before it; the germline J gene fills it in. V is TRBV16 and J is TRBJ2-4; the match to TRBD2 covers 11 bases. The CDR3 runs to 17 residues. The germline V gene has CDR1 SGHSA and CDR2 FRNQAP. The ends lost 4 bases at V and 0 bases at J; junction bases unmatched: 6. The DNA read from the CDR3 is TGTGCAAGCAGCTCCACCGGGACTGGGGGTAGTCAAAAC. It is translated as CASSSTGTGGSQN. The entire CDR3 sequence reads CASSSTGTGGSQNTLYF.